The rows below give T cell receptor beta chains drawn from one sample of a study of T cells in Graves' hyperthyroidism and ophthalmopathy. TCRdb re-analysed the multiplex PCR reads in MiXCR, keeping a single row per CDR3 protein. The table records approximately 560,000 distinct CDR3 sequences, 15% to 19% of them present only once. Sequenced sample: blood. The receptors shown here come from a woman in her twenties or thirties with Graves' hyperthyroidism. Both conserved end residues are part of each CDR3. The D gene is left open where the match is weak. A row's size may be missing; if present it is once, few, many or a size class.

TRBD1	few	TRBV18	TRBJ1-5	CASSLGTGGSNQPQHF	TGTGCCAGCTCACTAGGGACAGGGGGGAGCAATCAGCCCCAGCATTTT
TRBD1	few	TRBV19	TRBJ2-6	CASSMDRGGLSGANVLTF	TGTGCCAGTAGCATGGACAGGGGGGGGTTATCTGGGGCCAACGTCCTGACTTTC
NA	few	TRBV5-6	TRBJ2-5	CASSPGLTKETQYF	TGTGCCAGCAGCCCTGGTCTCACGAAAGAGACCCAGTACTTC
TRBD2	many	TRBV9	TRBJ2-1	CASSGLAGGPNEQFF	TGTGCCAGCAGCGGACTAGCGGGAGGGCCTAATGAGCAGTTCTTC
NA	many	TRBV7-8	TRBJ2-1	CASSSWEASYNEQFF	TGTGCCAGCAGCTCATGGGAGGCTTCCTACAATGAGCAGTTCTTC
NA	few	TRBV27	TRBJ2-7	CASSLSLPPEQYF	TGTGCCAGCAGTTTAAGTCTCCCACCCGAGCAGTACTTC
NA	few	TRBV4-3	TRBJ2-7	CASSQDGTRVEQYF	TGCGCCAGCAGCCAAGACGGGACACGGGTCGAGCAGTACTTC
NA	NA	TRBV5-1	TRBJ2-1	CASSQDPGELRNEQFF	TGCGCCAGCAGCCAAGATCCTGGGGAATTGAGGAATGAGCAGTTCTTC
NA	NA	TRBV5-1	TRBJ2-1	CASSSATGTAEQFF	TGCGCCAGCAGCTCGGCTACCGGGACCGCTGAGCAGTTCTTC
NA	many	TRBV3-1	TRBJ2-1	CASSQGTGSPHNEQFF	TGTGCCAGCAGCCAAGGGACGGGATCTCCCCACAATGAGCAGTTCTTC
TRBD2	few	TRBV20-1	TRBJ2-6	CSARDFVAGDGANVLTF	TGCAGTGCTAGAGATTTTGTAGCGGGAGATGGGGCCAACGTCCTGACTTTC
TRBD2	few	TRBV5-5	TRBJ2-7	CASSRGLALRVVYEQYF	TGTGCCAGCAGCCGAGGACTAGCGTTACGGGTTGTCTACGAGCAGTACTTC
NA	many	TRBV30	TRBJ1-5	CAWSLKTRANQPQHF	TGTGCCTGGAGCCTGAAGACACGGGCGAATCAGCCCCAGCATTTT
NA	few	TRBV30	TRBJ1-1	CAWTPGPGGEAFF	TGTGCCTGGACCCCCGGGCCTGGGGGAGAAGCTTTCTTT
TRBD1	many	TRBV12-3/TRBV12-4	TRBJ2-6	CASRQGLSGANVLTF	TGTGCCAGCAGACAGGGGCTGAGTGGGGCCAACGTCCTGACTTTC
TRBD1	many	TRBV7-9	TRBJ2-3	CASRDTGGRTDTQYF	TGTGCCAGCAGGGACACAGGGGGACGGACAGATACGCAGTATTTT
NA	many	TRBV27	TRBJ2-1	CASSSFSAHNEQFF	TGTGCCAGCAGTTCCTTTTCGGCTCACAATGAGCAGTTCTTC
NA	NA	TRBV15	TRBJ2-2	CATSSSTGWDTGELFF	TGTGCCACCAGCTCCTCCACTGGGTGGGACACCGGGGAGCTGTTTTTT
NA	many	TRBV20-1	TRBJ1-2	CSASVIGPSDGGYTF	TGCAGTGCTAGTGTGATAGGGCCCTCGGATGGTGGCTACACCTTC
TRBD1	many	TRBV7-9	TRBJ2-7	CASSLVDRGTREQYF	TGTGCCAGCAGCTTAGTAGACAGGGGTACACGGGAGCAGTACTTC
TRBD2	NA	TRBV20-1	TRBJ2-7	CSANKLPSGSPYEQYF	TGCAGTGCTAACAAGCTACCTAGCGGGAGCCCCTACGAGCAGTACTTC
TRBD1	many	TRBV5-1	TRBJ2-7	CASSWMDRGRFEQYF	TGCGCCAGCAGCTGGATGGACAGGGGGCGGTTCGAGCAGTACTTC
NA	many	TRBV7-2	TRBJ1-4	CASSLDRAGEKLFF	TGTGCCAGCAGCTTAGACCGTGCAGGTGAAAAACTGTTTTTT
NA	many	TRBV2	TRBJ1-4	CASSEFRRAHNEKLFF	TGTGCCAGCAGTGAATTCCGCAGGGCCCATAATGAAAAACTGTTTTTT
NA	NA	TRBV12-3/TRBV12-4	TRBJ1-2	CASSLFPDGSYGYTF	TGTGCCAGCAGTTTATTTCCGGACGGGAGCTATGGCTACACCTTC
NA	few	TRBV7-9	TRBJ1-2	CASSLGRADPNYGYTF	TGTGCCAGCAGCTTAGGGCGCGCGGACCCTAACTATGGCTACACCTTC
TRBD2	NA	TRBV11-2	TRBJ2-1	CASRPTGGISYNEQFF	TGTGCCAGCAGACCGACGGGAGGGATTTCCTACAATGAGCAGTTCTTC
TRBD2	NA	TRBV10-2	TRBJ2-3	CASSDLIAGGADTQYF	TGCGCCAGCAGTGACTTAATAGCGGGAGGAGCAGATACGCAGTATTTT
NA	NA	TRBV4-2	TRBJ2-2	CASSHAGTHTGELFF	TGTGCCAGCAGCCATGCCGGGACCCACACCGGGGAGCTGTTTTTT
NA	many	TRBV30	TRBJ2-2	CAWSVLQNTGELFF	TGTGCCTGGAGTGTGCTCCAGAACACCGGGGAGCTGTTTTTT
NA	few	TRBV12-5	TRBJ1-5	CASGLSTGAYQPQHF	TGTGCTAGTGGTTTAAGTACCGGGGCCTATCAGCCCCAGCATTTT
TRBD2	many	TRBV27	TRBJ2-5	CASSLLTGGGPETQYF	TGTGCCAGCAGCCTACTGACTGGCGGGGGGCCAGAGACCCAGTACTTC
NA	NA	TRBV29-1	TRBJ2-1	CSVEDGNEQFF	TGCAGCGTTGAAGACGGTAATGAGCAGTTCTTC
TRBD2	NA	TRBV20-1	TRBJ2-4	CSARSGTNAKNIQYF	TGCAGTGCTAGATCCGGGACTAATGCCAAAAACATTCAGTACTTC
NA	many	TRBV12-3/TRBV12-4	TRBJ1-5	CASSLGAKDLHQPQHF	TGTGCCAGCAGTTTAGGGGCCAAAGATCTCCATCAGCCCCAGCATTTT
NA	NA	TRBV20-1	TRBJ2-3	CSVNSQGQDTQYF	TGCAGTGTAAATTCACAGGGACAAGATACGCAGTATTTT
NA	NA	TRBV19	TRBJ1-5	CASSIVGLGRFSNQPQHF	TGTGCCAGTAGTATAGTTGGTCTGGGCAGGTTCAGCAATCAGCCCCAGCATTTT
NA	once	TRBV6-5	TRBJ1-4	CASSYSEGAGGEKLFF	TGTGCCAGCAGTTACTCTGAGGGCGCCGGCGGGGAAAAACTGTTTTTT
NA	many	TRBV7-2	TRBJ1-3	CASSLVSEAGGTIYF	TGTGCCAGCAGCTTAGTTTCGGAGGCCGGGGGCACCATATATTTT
TRBD2	many	TRBV11-1	TRBJ2-1	CASSLAPRGASGSNEQFF	TGTGCCAGCAGCTTAGCGCCACGGGGGGCTAGCGGGAGTAATGAGCAGTTCTTC
TRBD1	many	TRBV7-2	TRBJ1-2	CASSLVGQGIGGYTF	TGTGCCAGCAGCTTAGTGGGACAGGGTATTGGTGGCTACACCTTC
TRBD1	many	TRBV5-8	TRBJ1-4	CASSIRQGYEKLFF	TGTGCCAGCAGCATCCGACAGGGGTATGAAAAACTGTTTTTT
NA	many	TRBV5-1	TRBJ1-2	CASSLDVVTGYTF	TGCGCCAGCAGCTTGGATGTTGTGACGGGCTACACCTTC
TRBD2	many	TRBV6-1	TRBJ2-5	CATETSGGLRVPQYF	TGTGCCACCGAGACTAGCGGGGGTTTAAGAGTGCCCCAGTACTTC
TRBD2	few	TRBV12-3/TRBV12-4	TRBJ2-1	CASSLRLLAGGMDYNEQFF	TGTGCCAGCAGTTTAAGGTTACTAGCGGGAGGGATGGACTACAATGAGCAGTTCTTC
TRBD1	many	TRBV27	TRBJ1-1	CASSLYPGGKDNTEAFF	TGTGCCAGCAGTTTATACCCAGGGGGTAAGGATAACACTGAAGCTTTCTTT
NA	few	TRBV19	TRBJ2-1	CASSIGAGERTEQFF	TGTGCCAGTAGTATAGGGGCAGGCGAACGCACTGAGCAGTTCTTC
NA	NA	TRBV6-6	TRBJ2-7	CASSYSRLLEQYF	TGTGCCAGCAGTTACTCCAGACTGTTGGAGCAGTACTTC
TRBD2	NA	TRBV6-1	TRBJ2-7	CASSLLGLAYEQYF	TGTGCCAGCAGTTTACTGGGACTAGCCTACGAGCAGTACTTC
TRBD1	NA	TRBV6-1	TRBJ1-1	CASSKDRGPNTEAFF	TGTGCCAGCAGTAAGGACAGGGGGCCGAACACTGAAGCTTTCTTT
NA	NA	TRBV10-3	TRBJ2-1	CAISDLGNEQFF	TGTGCCATCAGTGACCTCGGGAATGAGCAGTTCTTC
NA	NA	TRBV11-2	TRBJ1-1	CASSRRGGGLTEAFF	TGTGCCAGCAGCCGTCGAGGTGGGGGGCTCACTGAAGCTTTCTTT
TRBD2	many	TRBV5-1	TRBJ2-7	CASSLSGGPTSRQYF	TGCGCCAGCAGCTTGAGCGGGGGCCCCACCTCCAGGCAGTACTTC
NA	few	TRBV20-1	TRBJ2-2	CSAIFAGELFF	TGCAGTGCTATCTTCGCCGGGGAGCTGTTTTTT
TRBD1	many	TRBV10-1	TRBJ2-7	CASSEGGQGAFYEQYF	TGCGCCAGCAGTGAAGGTGGACAGGGGGCTTTCTACGAGCAGTACTTC
NA	many	TRBV12-3/TRBV12-4	TRBJ2-2	CASSSPGRQGELFF	TGTGCCAGCAGTTCTCCGGGCCGACAAGGGGAGCTGTTTTTT
TRBD2	many	TRBV2	TRBJ2-1	CASTRASGYNEQFF	TGTGCCAGCACTCGGGCTAGCGGCTACAATGAGCAGTTCTTC
TRBD1	NA	TRBV9	TRBJ2-1	CASSVTGGTGGNEQFF	TGTGCCAGCAGCGTCACAGGGGGTACCGGTGGGAATGAGCAGTTCTTC
NA	NA	TRBV6-1	TRBJ1-1	CASSARAGQQRNTEAFF	TGTGCCAGCAGTGCAAGAGCGGGGCAGCAAAGAAACACTGAAGCTTTCTTT